The 18 T cell receptor beta chains in this list originate from one sample, sequenced in a study of shared clonotypes between healthy human individuals. Sequenced by immunoSEQ multiplex PCR; TCRdb stores in-frame clones only, minus some. The sample contains some 490,000 clones, around four fifths of which appear only once. Material for sequencing was PBMCs. The receptors shown here come from a woman aged 40 to 50 in good health. Some clones in this sample may be carry-over from other donors' samples.

The J gene is TRBJ2-3, the V gene TRBV21-1; the DNA was not used to check the table's D call, TRBD2. TRBV21-1 is described as a pseudogene. The CDR3 runs to 19 residues. CDR3 nucleotides: TGTGCCAGCAGCAAAGCAGGGACTAGCGGGAGTAGGGACACAGATACGCAGTATTTT. As protein: CASSKAGTSGSRDTDTQYF.

The J gene is TRBJ1-5, the V gene TRBV6-6; D gene unclear. The germline V and J ends were trimmed by 5 bases and 5 bases, with 16 bases remaining between them. Germline CDR1 and CDR2: MNHNY and SVGAGI (reference sequence). This CDR3 contains 15 residues. DNA for the CDR3: TGTGCCAGCAGTGGCGTTTCGAGCACCCATCAGCCCCAGCATTTT. Protein product: CASSGVSSTHQPQHF.

The chain links TRBV30 to TRBJ2-5; unclear D gene. The length of the CDR3 is 13 residues. Germline V CDR1 and CDR2: GTSNPN, SVGIG (reference sequence). With 2 bases removed from V and 2 bases from J, the gap between germline ends came to 9 bases. Here the CDR3 reads CAWSYTAQETQYF. CDR3 in DNA: TGTGCCTGGAGTTATACAGCGCAAGAGACCCAGTACTTC.

The chain combines TRBV5-4 with TRBJ1-1; 8 bases align to TRBD1. After removal of 1 base from V and 5 bases from J, the junction contained 10 bases not matched to a gene. Germline CDR1 reads SGHNT; CDR2 reads YYREEE (reference sequence). This CDR3 contains 16 residues. In DNA form, the CDR3 reads TGTGCCAGCAGCTTGCCTGGACAGGGAGAGAGGACTGAAGCTTTCTTT. This translates into CASSLPGQGERTEAFF.

J is TRBJ1-2 and V is TRBV7-9, with D perhaps matching TRBD1 (6 bases). Germline V lookup: CDR1 SEHNR, CDR2 FQNEAQ (reference sequence). V lost 5 bases and J lost 2, with 18 bases in between. This CDR3 comprises 16 residues. The CDR3 region has the DNA TGTGCCAGCAGCCCCGAGGGGGGACGAAGAAACTATGGCTACACCTTC. Protein sequence: CASSPEGGRRNYGYTF. The whole variable domain, remainder taken from reference TRBV7-9 and TRBJ1-2, is DTGVSQNPRHKITKRGQNVTFRCDPISEHNRLYWYRQTLGQGPEFLTYFQNEAQLEKSRLLSDRFSAERPKGSFSTLEIQRTEQGDSAMYLCASSPEGGRRNYGYTFGSGTRLTVV.

This clone was seen only once. The V and J genes are TRBV6-5 and TRBJ2-2; TRBD1 matches at 9 bases. The CDR3 extends over 15 amino acids. Germline values: CDR1 MNHEY, CDR2 SVGAGI. Losses at the gene ends were 6 bases for V and 3 bases for J; bases not matched to a gene: 5. In DNA form, the CDR3 reads TGTGCCAGCAGGTCCGGGACAGGGTACACCGGGGAGCTGTTTTTT. It codes for CASRSGTGYTGELFF.

This clone showed up just a few times. The V gene is TRBV6-4, the J gene TRBJ2-3; D uncertain. The V and J ends lost 3 bases and 4 bases respectively, with 11 bases between them. Germline V gene lookup returns CDR1 MRHNA and CDR2 SNTAGT. The CDR3 is 14 residues long. DNA of the CDR3: TGTGCCAGCAGTGAGAACCTGTCCGCAGATACGCAGTATTTT. It translates to CASSENLSADTQYF.

The chain couples TRBV10-3 to TRBJ1-2; possible D gene TRBD1, 5 bases. Trimming took 3 bases from V and 4 from J, leaving 15 bases between them. Germline values: CDR1 ENHRY, CDR2 SYGVKD. This CDR3 is built from 15 residues. The CDR3 coding sequence is TGTGCCATCAGTGAAGGGGATATTCCGGGCTATGGCTACACCTTC. It translates to CAISEGDIPGYGYTF.

The V call is TRBV11-1, the J call TRBJ2-6, with D hard to call. The CDR3 extends over 15 amino acids. Trimming removed 4 bases at V and 2 bases at J, with 9 bases between. Germline assignment: CDR1 SGHAT and CDR2 FQDESV (reference sequence). DNA of the CDR3: TGTGCCAGCAGCTCCGTCGGAACTGGGGCCAACGTCCTGACTTTC. This codes for CASSSVGTGANVLTF.

This clone was observed a few times. The chain couples TRBV7-3 to TRBJ2-2, with TRBD2 matching 12 bases. After removal of 5 bases from V and 0 bases from J, the junction contained 10 bases not matched to a gene. CDR3 length equals 19 residues. Germline values: CDR1 SGHTA, CDR2 FQGTGA. The CDR3 reads CASSPRASGRDSNTGELFF. CDR3 bases: TGTGCCAGCAGCCCAAGGGCTAGCGGGAGGGACTCGAACACCGGGGAGCTGTTTTTT.

This chain connects TRBV5-4 to TRBJ1-1, with D uncertain. Germline V gives CDR1 SGHNT, CDR2 YYREEE (reference sequence). CDR3 length: 15 amino acids. The V and J ends lost 4 bases and 3 bases respectively, with 16 bases between them. In DNA form, the CDR3 reads TGTGCCAGCAGCACCAGGTTTAAGGGCTACACTGAAGCTTTCTTT. It is translated as CASSTRFKGYTEAFF.

This sequence joins TRBV5-1 and TRBJ2-2, with D perhaps TRBD1 (5 bases). Germline CDR1 and CDR2: SGHRS and YFSETQ. The length of the CDR3 is 15 residues. Trimming removed 6 bases from V and 0 bases from J, with 12 bases in between. The CDR3 reads CASTPRGSNTGELFF. In DNA form, the CDR3 reads TGCGCCAGCACCCCAAGGGGCTCGAACACCGGGGAGCTGTTTTTT. Full variable domain (rest looked up from reference TRBV5-1 and TRBJ2-2): KAGVTQTPRYLIKTRGQQVTLSCSPISGHRSVSWYQQTPGQGLQFLFEYFSETQRNKGNFPGRFSGRQFSNSRSEMNVSTLELGDSALYLCASTPRGSNTGELFFGEGSRLTVL.

The chain couples TRBV7-9 to TRBJ2-1; 9 nucleotides agree with TRBD2. V lost 8 bases and J lost 8; bases outside the gene matches: 4. Looked up from germline, CDR1 is SEHNR and CDR2 is FQNEAQ (reference sequence). The CDR3 contains 12 residues. CDR3 in DNA: TGTGCCAGCTGGGGACTAGCAGATGAGCAGTTCTTC. It encodes CASWGLADEQFF.

The gene calls are TRBV27 and TRBJ2-7; D remains unclear. The CDR3 has 15 residues. The germline V gene encodes CDR1 MNHEY and CDR2 SMNVEV (reference sequence). The V end lost 7 bases, the J end lost 3 bases, and 19 bases lay between the germline ends. The DNA of the CDR3 is TGTGCCAGCAAGAAAATTGTCGGGTCGTACTACGAGCAGTACTTC. Encoded protein: CASKKIVGSYYEQYF.

The gene calls are TRBV7-6 and TRBJ2-6; 9 bases fit TRBD1. The length of the CDR3 is 17 residues. Trimming cost V 2 bases and J 2 bases; bases outside gene matches: 4. Germline V CDR1 and CDR2: SGHVS, FNYEAQ. The CDR3 loop is CASSLKYRGPGANVLTF. The CDR3 nucleotides are TGTGCCAGCAGCTTAAAGTACAGGGGGCCTGGGGCCAACGTCCTGACTTTC.

The chain is built from TRBV7-2 and TRBJ1-1; 8 positions agree with TRBD1. There are 15 residues in the CDR3. Germline trimming cut 5 bases from V and 1 base from J; bases unmatched to any gene: 6. Germline assignment: CDR1 SGHTA and CDR2 FQGNSA. CDR3 sequence reads: CASSPFRGRNTEAFF. CDR3 in DNA: TGTGCCAGCAGCCCGTTCAGGGGGCGGAACACTGAAGCTTTCTTT.

About this clone itself: With only one base between it and a far larger clone, this is likely a read error. The chain combines TRBV6-8 with TRBJ1-2; maybe TRBD1 (6 bases). The CDR3 is made up of 13 amino acids. Germline V lookup: CDR1 MNHGY, CDR2 SAAAGT. Trimming stripped 5 bases from V and 1 base from J, with 8 bases between. CDR3: CASSEQGNYGYTF. Here the CDR3 DNA reads TGTGCCAGCAGTGAACAGGGTAACTATGGCTACACCTTC.

The CDR3 DNA is TGTGCCAGCAGCGCCGACAAGCCCCCACACAATGAGCAGTTCTTC. Its translation is CASSADKPPHNEQFF. The chain carries TRBV2 and TRBJ2-1, with unresolved D. The CDR3 has 15 residues. V was pared by 6 bases and J by 5 bases, with 17 bases between. CDR1 and CDR2 from the germline V gene are SNHLY and FYNNEI.